This section outlines one T cell receptor (beta chain) sequence together with its context. Its antigen is undetermined. This sample was included in a study of cytotoxic CD8 clonotypes in ibrutinib-treated CLL. Study in general: Investigators reported roughly 24 partial and 2 complete responses; after median roughly 70 months, approximately 15 patients remained remitted and some 12 progressed. Samples yielded averages of 255,043 productive templates and approximately 86,000 productive rearrangements.

The CDR3 spans 13 residues. The J segment lost 5 bases and the V segment lost 5 bases, leaving 4 bases of the junction unmatched. The V gene's germline CDR1 is GTSNPN and CDR2 SVGIG (reference sequence). Measured with immunoSEQ multiplex PCR; TCRdb has only the in-frame clones, and not every one. The sample gives approximately 150,000 clones, 88% of which show up once; over 2.5% is in the top ten. Findings and caveats of the study: At the start, clonality exceeded age-matched healthy donors and followed circulating CD8+ T-cell counts. Public clonotypes were rare and shrank or held steady on treatment.

The receptor's source is a human donor with chronic lymphocytic leukemia. The material sequenced was PBMCs, taken at disease progression, from a patient treated with ibrutinib. The J gene is TRBJ2-3, the V gene TRBV30; 10 bases are a match to TRBD1. This chain's CDR3 is CAWGWDRGDTQYF. Here the CDR3 DNA reads TGTGCCTGGGGGTGGGACAGGGGAGATACGCAGTATTTT.